The entry below describes one TCR beta chain. What it recognizes is unknown. Germline CDR1 is SGHAT and CDR2 is FQNNGV. This CDR3 is built from 12 residues. The germline V and J ends were trimmed by 4 bases and 10 bases, with 11 bases remaining between them. It was with 60 Vbeta and 13 Jbeta primers that the PCR ran. This table comes from immunoSEQ multiplex PCR, and its TCRdb copy is limited to in-frame clones, with some not included. The sample holds 110,000 or so clones, roughly three quarters seen once. This sample was included in a study of cytomegalovirus exposure and HLA in healthy donors. Study outcomes and limitations: Generally TCR sequences proved uncommon, though certain public TCRs appeared in numerous donors.

The V and J genes are TRBV11-2 and TRBJ2-1; a possible D gene is TRBD2 (5 bases). The clonotype originates from a man aged 45 to 65 in good health and CMV-seropositive. The sequencing input was PBMCs. The CDR3 region has the DNA TGTGCCAGCAGCTCTAGCCTGGACGAGCAGTTCTTC. Amino acid sequence: CASSSSLDEQFF. The variable domain in full, completed from reference TRBV11-2 and TRBJ2-1, reads EAGVAQSPRYKIIEKRQSVAFWCNPISGHATLYWYQQILGQGPKLLIQFQNNGVVDDSQLPKDRFSAERLKGVDSTLKIQPAKLEDSAVYLCASSSSLDEQFFGPGTRLTVL.